A single sample gave rise to the 26 T cell receptor beta chains below, sequenced in a study of CD8+ T cells in alopecia areata. The sorting of pooled cutaneous lymph node cells relied on CD4, CD8alpha, NKG2D, NKG2ACE and other markers. cDNA serving as the sequencing template came from extracted, reverse transcribed RNA. Sequenced by immunoSEQ multiplex PCR; TCRdb stores in-frame clones only, minus some. The data list about 300,000 clones, none observed once; around 1.2% falls to the top ten. The sequenced sample was CD4+ T cells sorted from a lymph node. These receptors were taken from a C3H/HeJ mouse with alopecia areata. The strain's MHC: H2-k.

Concerning this clone itself: Mouse gene names apply. The sequence runs out 4 residues before the end of the CDR3; the remainder is reconstructed from the germline J gene. This chain connects TRBV13-1 to TRBJ2-1; 12 nucleotides line up with TRBD2. Per the germline V gene, CDR1 is NSHNY and CDR2 is SYGAGN. CDR3 length equals 17 residues. The junction had 1 base not matched to a gene; V was cut back by 0 bases and J by 0 bases. The DNA read from the CDR3 is TGTGCCAGCAGTGATGGGGGACTGGGGGGTAACTATGCT. Its translation is CASSDGGLGGNYA. The CDR3 as a whole reads CASSDGGLGGNYAEQFF.

This clone was counted only a few times. These gene names are mouse names. The read falls 4 residues short of the CDR3 end, and the missing part is taken from the germline J gene. The identical CDR3 is also encoded by other nucleotide sequences in the sample. The chain uses TRBV19 and TRBJ1-1; D unresolved. The CDR3 loop spans 12 amino acids. Per germline, CDR1 FNHDT and CDR2 SITEND (reference sequence). The V end was cut by 3 bases, the J end by 0 bases, with 3 bases between. The sequenced CDR3 bases are TGTGCCAGCAGTAGGGCAAACACA. Protein product: CASSRANT. The CDR3, in full, reads CASSRANTEVFF.

Regarding this clone: The genes are named according to mouse. The read stops 4 residues short of the end of the CDR3; the missing end is completed from the germline J gene. The sample carries other DNA sequences with the same CDR3. This rearrangement joins TRBV5 to TRBJ2-7; 13 nucleotides line up with TRBD2. Looked up from germline, CDR1 is LGHNA and CDR2 is YNLKQL (reference sequence). This CDR3 comprises 15 residues. The CDR3 loop is CASSQEGLGGYEQYF. CDR3 bases read: TGTGCCAGCAGCCAAGAGGGACTGGGGGGGTAT.

Concerning this clone itself: Germline and genes here are mouse. The read stops 4 residues short of the end of the CDR3; the missing end is completed from the germline J gene. The rearrangement joins TRBV13-1 to TRBJ2-5, with TRBD2 matching over 10 bases. Germline CDR1 NSHNY, CDR2 SYGAGN. V shed 4 bases, J shed 2 bases, and the junction held 7 bases outside the gene matches. The CDR3 extends over 16 amino acids. The CDR3 sequence is CASSSGGARIQDTQYF. CDR3 bases read: TGTGCCAGCAGTTCTGGGGGGGCGCGGATCCAAGAC.

This clone has only a few counts. Gene names are mouse gene names. The read terminates 4 residues before the CDR3 end, so the remaining end is supplied by the germline J gene. The V gene is TRBV1, the J gene TRBJ2-1; D gene uncertain. Germline V gene data show CDR1 as NSQYPW and CDR2 as LRSPGD (reference sequence). This CDR3 contains 17 residues. Trimming stripped 1 base from V and 4 bases from J, with 17 bases between. The part of the CDR3 DNA that was read is TGCACCTGCAGTGCAGGCCTCTCTACAGAGAAATATGCT. This sequence encodes CTCSAGLSTEKYA. The CDR3 in its entirety is CTCSAGLSTEKYAEQFF.

Regarding this clone: Gene names and germline refer to mouse. The CDR3 end falls 4 residues outside the read, so it is completed with the germline J gene. Other DNA sequences in the sample encode the same CDR3. This chain links TRBV1 with TRBJ2-5; TRBD2 matches at 8 bases. The germline V gene encodes CDR1 NSQYPW and CDR2 LRSPGD (reference sequence). CDR3 length: 15 residues. Incomplete CDR3 DNA: TGCACCTGCAGTGCAGAAGGGGGGGGCAGAGAC. The encoded protein is CTCSAEGGGRD. The whole CDR3 region reads CTCSAEGGGRDTQYF.

There are a few counts of this clone. Each gene name is a mouse one. The CDR3 goes on 4 residues after the read ends, and that part is filled in from the germline J gene. This sequence joins TRBV19 and TRBJ2-1, with 8 bases fitting TRBD2. The CDR3 consists of 14 residues. The trim removed 6 bases at V and 4 bases at J, leaving 6 bases unmatched. Germline-derived CDR1 and CDR2 are FNHDT and SITEND (reference sequence). This CDR3 reads CASKSLGAYAEQFF. The CDR3 bases that were read are TGTGCCAGCAAGTCACTGGGGGCATATGCT.

This clone came up many times. Gene labels here are mouse ones. The missing CDR3 end, 4 residues past where the read stops, is filled in from the germline J gene. The V call is TRBV1, the J call TRBJ2-3, with 8 bases aligning to TRBD1. This CDR3 spans 13 amino acids. Per the germline V gene, CDR1 is NSQYPW and CDR2 is LRSPGD (reference sequence). V shed 4 bases and J 4 bases; nucleotides not matched to a gene: 1. The CDR3: CTCSGTGPETLYF. Incomplete CDR3 DNA: TGCACCTGCAGTGGGACAGGGCCAGAA.

In this sample, this clone turned up a few times. Germline and genes here are mouse. The read terminates 4 residues before the CDR3 end, so the remaining end is supplied by the germline J gene. The sample carries other DNA sequences with the same CDR3. J is TRBJ2-7 and V is TRBV1, with unresolved D. Germline CDR1 and CDR2: NSQYPW and LRSPGD (reference sequence). CDR3 size: 12 residues. The CDR3 DNA, read in part, is TGCACCTGCAGTGCAGTCCAGTAT. Translation gives CTCSAVQY. The full CDR3 sequence reads CTCSAVQYEQYF.

About this clone itself: Gene names and germline refer to mouse. The DNA ends 4 residues before the CDR3 does, and the rest of the CDR3 is filled in from the germline J gene. Different DNA sequences within this sample yield the same CDR3. The chain uses TRBV13-2 and TRBJ2-1; D ambiguous. Germline-derived CDR1 and CDR2 are NNHNN and SYGAGS (reference sequence). The CDR3 has 12 residues. Trimming pared 0 bases from V and 4 bases from J, leaving 2 bases between. The CDR3 DNA, read in part, is TGTGCCAGCGGTGATGGGTATGCT. This translates into CASGDGYA. The entire CDR3 protein reads CASGDGYAEQFF.

A word on this clone: The gene names given are mouse names. The read comes to an end 4 residues before the CDR3 does, leaving the germline J gene to fill in the end. Other DNA sequences in this sample translate to the same CDR3. The V and J genes are TRBV13-1 and TRBJ2-5; 8 nucleotides align to TRBD1. This CDR3 has 13 amino acids. CDR1 and CDR2 from the germline V gene are NSHNY and SYGAGN. The CDR3 bases that were read are TGTGCCAGCAGTGGGCAGGGGGCAGAC. It is translated as CASSGQGAD. The CDR3 as a whole reads CASSGQGADTQYF.

Worth noting for this clone: Here the gene names and germline are mouse. The read ends 4 residues early relative to the CDR3; the germline J gene fills the gap. V and J are TRBV31 and TRBJ2-5; TRBD1 is a possible D gene (7 bases). V gave up 1 base and J gave up 2 bases, with 13 bases separating them. This CDR3 is built from 15 residues. The germline CDR1 and CDR2 sequences are GKSSPN and SITVG. The CDR3 spells CAWSPPGGTQDTQYF. The sequenced CDR3 bases are TGTGCCTGGAGTCCCCCAGGGGGGACCCAAGAC.

A few counts support this clone. The germline and genes are mouse ones. The read stops 4 residues short of the end of the CDR3; the missing end is completed from the germline J gene. Other DNA sequences of this sample code for an identical CDR3. The chain couples TRBV31 to TRBJ2-2, with TRBD2 identical over 9 bases. J lost 5 bases, V lost 0 bases, and 1 base had no gene match. The CDR3 has 14 amino acids. Germline CDR1 GKSSPN, CDR2 SITVG. The sequenced part of the CDR3 DNA is TGTGCCTGGAGTCTAACTGGGGGGACCGGG. The encoded protein is CAWSLTGGTG. The whole CDR3 sequence is CAWSLTGGTGQLYF.

Regarding this clone: Gene and germline names: mouse. The CDR3 bases that were read are TGTGCCAGCAGTACAACTGGGGGGCTTGCT. Translated: CASSTTGGLA. The entire CDR3 is CASSTTGGLAEQFF. V is TRBV13-1 and J is TRBJ2-1; 9 bases map to TRBD2. The read terminates 4 residues ahead of where the CDR3 ends, so the germline J gene completes it. This CDR3 is 14 amino acids long. V shed 4 bases and J 6 bases; nucleotides not matched to a gene: 5. Germline-derived CDR1 and CDR2 are NSHNY and SYGAGN.

This clone was recorded many times. Germline and genes: mouse. The read ends 4 residues before the CDR3 terminus; that terminus is restored from the germline J gene. This chain links TRBV17 with TRBJ1-1, with 11 nucleotides matching TRBD1. The CDR3 totals 13 residues. The germline V gene has CDR1 MNHDT and CDR2 YYDKIL. CDR3 DNA, as far as it was read: TGTGCTAGCAGCATGGGACAGGGGGCA. It specifies CASSMGQGA. The full CDR3 reads CASSMGQGAEVFF. Based on the CDR3 plus reference TRBV17 and TRBJ1-1, the full variable domain is DTTVKQNPRYKLARVGKPVNLICSQTMNHDTMYWYQKKPNQAPKLLLFYYDKILNREADTFEKFQSSRPNNSFCSLYIGSAGLEYSAMYLCASSMGQGAEVFFGKGTRLTVV.

This clone was counted only a few times. Gene names denote mouse genes. The read terminates 4 residues before the CDR3 end, so the remaining end is supplied by the germline J gene. This sequence joins TRBV13-1 and TRBJ2-1; TRBD2 matches at 13 bases. Trimming took 6 bases from V and 5 from J; bases not matched to a gene: 8. In germline, CDR1 is NSHNY, CDR2 SYGAGN. The CDR3 covers 16 residues. CDR3 DNA, as far as it was read: TGTGCCAGCACGGGGGACTGGGGGGGGTCAAATGCT. It is translated as CASTGDWGGSNA. The CDR3 in full is CASTGDWGGSNAEQFF.

This clone was seen a few times. Genes and germline come from the mouse. The sequence runs out 4 residues before the end of the CDR3; the remainder is reconstructed from the germline J gene. The rearrangement links TRBV5 to TRBJ2-3, with 7 bases that match TRBD1. CDR3 length: 14 residues. Germline lookup yields CDR1 LGHNA and CDR2 YNLKQL (reference sequence). The trim removed 3 bases at V and 2 bases at J, leaving 2 bases unmatched. The covered CDR3 bases are TGTGCCAGCAGCCATGGGACAGTTGCAGAA. The encoded protein is CASSHGTVAE. The whole CDR3 protein is CASSHGTVAETLYF.

About this clone: Gene names are mouse gene names. The read ends 4 residues before the CDR3 terminus; that terminus is restored from the germline J gene. The chain couples TRBV13-1 to TRBJ2-1; 12 positions match TRBD2. This CDR3 is built from 13 residues. Looked up from germline, CDR1 is NSHNY and CDR2 is SYGAGN. The DNA read from the CDR3 is TGTGCCAGCAAGACTGGGGGGGCGGCT. This sequence encodes CASKTGGAA. The CDR3 in full is CASKTGGAAEQFF.

Comments on this clone: Gene names and germline refer to mouse. The read is 4 residues too short to cover the CDR3 end, so that end is filled in from the germline J gene. The chain links TRBV31 to TRBJ2-7; 7 nucleotides agree with TRBD2. The length of the CDR3 is 13 residues. Germline CDR1 and CDR2: GKSSPN and SITVG. The CDR3 loop is CAWSLSWGYEQYF. The part of the CDR3 DNA that was read is TGTGCCTGGAGTCTAAGCTGGGGGTAT.

Note on this clone: Gene labels here are mouse ones. Read sequence stops 4 residues before the CDR3 end, and the germline J gene provides the missing end. The gene calls are TRBV5 and TRBJ2-1, with TRBD2 matching over 9 bases. Germline values: CDR1 LGHNA, CDR2 YNLKQL (reference sequence). This CDR3 has 14 residues. Trimming took 5 bases from V and 4 from J; bases not matched to a gene: 3. Partial CDR3 DNA: TGTGCCAGCAGCGTCGACTGGGGGTATGCT. Protein product: CASSVDWGYA. The whole CDR3 reads CASSVDWGYAEQFF.

This clone has a handful of counts. The listed genes are named as in mouse. With the read ending 4 residues before the CDR3 end, the germline J gene is used to fill in that end. The same CDR3 is also encoded by other DNA sequences in this sample. V gene TRBV1 combines with J gene TRBJ2-7; 11 bases match TRBD2. The CDR3 spans 14 residues. The V gene's germline CDR1 is NSQYPW and CDR2 LRSPGD (reference sequence). CDR3 loop: CTCSAGTGGYEQYF. The part of the CDR3 DNA that was read is TGCACCTGCAGTGCCGGGACTGGGGGATAT.

This clone was recorded a few times. The gene symbols are mouse symbols. The part of the CDR3 DNA that was read is TGTGCCAGCAGCCTGGGACTGGGGGGCTTCTCCTAT. Translating it yields CASSLGLGGFSY. Given in full, the CDR3 is CASSLGLGGFSYEQYF. The chain carries TRBV5 and TRBJ2-7, with 12 positions matching TRBD2. The read finishes 4 residues shy of the CDR3 end, and the germline J gene is used to complete it. Germline V gene data show CDR1 as LGHNA and CDR2 as YNLKQL (reference sequence). The CDR3 has 16 amino acids. V shed 4 bases, J shed 0 bases, and the junction held 4 bases outside the gene matches.

For this clone: Genes and germline are mouse. With the read ending 4 residues before the CDR3 end, the germline J gene is used to fill in that end. Within the sample, other DNA sequences also encode this same CDR3. The gene calls are TRBV5 and TRBJ2-3, with TRBD2 matching 7 bases. This CDR3 spans 16 amino acids. Germline CDR1 and CDR2: LGHNA and YNLKQL (reference sequence). The J segment lost 1 base and the V segment lost 0 bases, leaving 4 bases of the junction unmatched. CDR3 protein: CASSQEGLGGAETLYF. The CDR3 DNA, read in part, is TGTGCCAGCAGCCAAGAAGGCCTGGGGGGTGCAGAA.

This clone was recorded a few times. Mouse names are used for the genes. Read sequence stops 4 residues before the CDR3 end, and the germline J gene provides the missing end. The V call is TRBV13-1, the J call TRBJ2-7; 9 nucleotides match TRBD1. CDR3 length: 15 residues. Looked up from germline, CDR1 is NSHNY and CDR2 is SYGAGN. CDR3 in amino acids: CASSDEQGAWDEQYF. The covered CDR3 bases are TGTGCCAGCAGTGATGAACAGGGGGCCTGGGAT.

This clone has just a few counts. The genes are named according to mouse. The read terminates 4 residues ahead of where the CDR3 ends, so the germline J gene completes it. The rearrangement joins TRBV13-2 to TRBJ2-7; TRBD2 matches 14 bases. Germline CDR1 and CDR2: NNHNN and SYGAGS (reference sequence). The CDR3 is made up of 14 amino acids. The DNA read from the CDR3 is TGTGCCAGCGGGGGACTGGGGGGGCGGTAT. Its protein product is CASGGLGGRY. The whole CDR3 sequence is CASGGLGGRYEQYF.

Comments on this clone: Gene names and germline refer to mouse. The read terminates 4 residues before the CDR3 end, so the remaining end is supplied by the germline J gene. Other DNA sequences in this specimen translate into the identical CDR3. V usage is TRBV19 and J usage is TRBJ2-3, with D possibly TRBD1 on 5 matching bases. Trimming removed 1 base from V and 0 bases from J, with 6 bases in between. The CDR3 runs to 14 residues. CDR1 is FNHDT, CDR2 SITEND, per germline (reference sequence). The sequenced part of the CDR3 DNA is TGTGCCAGCAGTATATCAGGGAGTGCAGAA. This codes for CASSISGSAE. From start to end, the CDR3 is CASSISGSAETLYF.